One and the same sample provided the 2 T cell receptor beta chains below, sequenced in a study of CD8 T cells in ankylosing spondylitis. No antigen has been identified for these receptors. Study results and limitations: Apparently characteristic of ankylosing spondylitis blood was a TCR beta motif (about 8 highly homologous variants).

A single record per CDR3 protein comes from TCRdb applying MiXCR to the 5' RACE reads. The sample comprises a few hundred thousand distinct CDR3 sequences, about 16% of which are singletons, and about 39% rests with the top ten. Material: blood, either unsorted or a sorted T cell fraction (not recorded which). These receptors were collected from a male donor with ankylosing spondylitis.

The chain recombines TRBV7-8 with TRBJ2-7; TRBD2 matches 11 bases. Germline V lookup: CDR1 SGHVS, CDR2 FQNEAQ. The CDR3 is 15 residues long. Unmatched junction bases numbered 8, after V lost 6 bases and J lost 4 bases. In DNA form, the CDR3 reads TGTGCCAGCAGGCCAACTACTAGCGGGAGTTACGAGCAGTACTTC. This sequence encodes CASRPTTSGSYEQYF.

This clonotype appeared a few times. The chain has TRBV10-3 and TRBJ2-7; D remains ambiguous. CDR1 and CDR2 (germline): ENHRY, SYGVKD. V was clipped by 4 bases and J by 6 bases, with 22 bases between them. This CDR3 region has 16 residues. The CDR3 sequence is CAISATRVRRPVEQYF. For the CDR3, the DNA is TGTGCCATCAGTGCCACAAGGGTCAGGAGACCGGTCGAGCAGTACTTC.